Only a few counts were recorded for the clone carrying this T cell receptor (beta chain). These data are taken from a study of T-cell memory formation after mild COVID-19. Across the whole study: Across donors, TCR clusters were largely donor specific.

MiXCR, applied by TCRdb to the 5' RACE reads, yields one record per CDR3 protein. The sample includes roughly 250,000 distinct CDR3 sequences, 16% of them seen just once. The germline gives CDR1 SGHRS, CDR2 YFSETQ. This CDR3 region has 13 residues. V shed 5 bases and J shed 8 bases, with 16 bases lying between them. This TCR came from a man aged 18 to 29 who had mild COVID-19 (a few samples of this study predate the infection). Cell type and time point are not known. This chain uses TRBV5-1 with TRBJ1-1, with a possible D match to TRBD1 (6 bases). Sequenced sample: PBMCs or a T cell subset sorted from them (not recorded which). The CDR3 loop reads CASSVGGHGEAFF. The CDR3 DNA follows: TGCGCCAGCAGTGTTGGGGGCCACGGGGAAGCTTTCTTT.